These 2 T cell receptor beta chains originate from one sample sequenced in a study of T cells after yellow fever vaccination. TCRdb used MiXCR to reprocess the 5' RACE reads, holding one entry per CDR3 protein. The profile shows roughly 320,000 distinct CDR3 sequences, 9.5% to 12% of them singletons. Sequences were derived from CD4+ T cells sorted from PBMCs, sampled 45 days after the yellow fever booster vaccination. Receptor source: a man younger than 35 who received the YFV17D yellow fever vaccine.

This clonotype came up a few times. This chain connects TRBV12-5 to TRBJ2-5, with TRBD1 matching 7 bases. The V segment lost 4 bases and the J segment 5 bases; nucleotides outside the gene matches: 7. The CDR3 is 14 amino acids. Per germline, CDR1 LGHNT and CDR2 FRNRAP. CDR3 DNA: TGTGCTAGTGGTTGGGGACAGCTGGGGGAGACCCAGTACTTC. Translated: CASGWGQLGETQYF. Supplemented by reference TRBV12-5 and TRBJ2-5, the full variable domain reads DARVTQTPRHKVTEMGQEVTMRCQPILGHNTVFWYRQTMMQGLELLAYFRNRAPLDDSGMPKDRFSAEMPDATLATLKIQPSEPRDSAVYFCASGWGQLGETQYFGPGTRLLVL.

This clonotype was detected only a few times. This chain uses TRBV7-9 with TRBJ2-7; D might be TRBD1 or TRBD2, each matching 5 bases. The V end lost 5 bases, the J end lost 4 bases, and 9 bases lay between the germline ends. CDR1 is SEHNR, CDR2 FQNEAQ, per germline (reference sequence). The CDR3 has 12 residues. CDR3 residues: CASSPGRYEQYF. Here the CDR3 DNA reads TGTGCCAGCAGCCCAGGGAGATACGAGCAGTACTTC. Together with reference TRBV7-9 and TRBJ2-7, the CDR3 gives the full variable domain: DTGVSQNPRHKITKRGQNVTFRCDPISEHNRLYWYRQTLGQGPEFLTYFQNEAQLEKSRLLSDRFSAERPKGSFSTLEIQRTEQGDSAMYLCASSPGRYEQYFGPGTRLTVT.